The rows below give T cell receptor beta chains drawn from one sample of a study of CD8 T cells in ankylosing spondylitis. One entry per CDR3 protein results from TCRdb running MiXCR on the 5' RACE reads. The sample yields under 850,000 distinct CDR3 sequences, under 20% seen once. Material: blood, either unsorted or a sorted T cell fraction (not recorded which). The source of these receptors is a male donor with ankylosing spondylitis. CDR3s include the opening cysteine and the closing phenylalanine or tryptophan. Fields, in order: V gene, D gene, clone size, J gene, CDR3 protein, CDR3 DNA. The D gene is left open where the match is weak. Size is omitted from some rows. Given values are once, few, many or a class for expanded clones.

v_gene: TRBV20-1
d_gene: .
abundance: .
j_gene: TRBJ2-1
CDR3aa: CSARNAEWDKNKNNEQFF
CDR3nt: TGCAGTGCTAGGAATGCAGAGTGGGACAAAAATAAGAACAATGAGCAGTTCTTC

v_gene: TRBV12-3/TRBV12-4
d_gene: TRBD1
abundance: .
j_gene: TRBJ1-1
CDR3aa: CASSLYYSEGAMNTEAFF
CDR3nt: TGTGCCAGCAGTTTATACTATTCTGAGGGGGCCATGAACACTGAAGCTTTCTTT

v_gene: TRBV20-1
d_gene: TRBD2
abundance: .
j_gene: TRBJ2-3
CDR3aa: CSARDRRLAGRLNTQYF
CDR3nt: TGCAGTGCTAGAGACAGAAGACTAGCGGGAAGGCTAAATACGCAGTATTTT

v_gene: TRBV7-9
d_gene: TRBD1
abundance: .
j_gene: TRBJ1-1
CDR3aa: CASRPRTGSTEAFF
CDR3nt: TGTGCCAGCAGACCAAGGACAGGGAGCACTGAAGCTTTCTTT

v_gene: TRBV12-3/TRBV12-4
d_gene: .
abundance: .
j_gene: TRBJ2-5
CDR3aa: CASSLVRGTQYF
CDR3nt: TGTGCCAGCAGTTTAGTTCGGGGGACCCAGTACTTC

v_gene: TRBV29-1
d_gene: TRBD1
abundance: .
j_gene: TRBJ2-2
CDR3aa: CSAATGANTGELFF
CDR3nt: TGCAGCGCCGCGACAGGGGCGAACACCGGGGAGCTGTTTTTT

v_gene: TRBV20-1
d_gene: .
abundance: few
j_gene: TRBJ2-7
CDR3aa: CSARDQPGRQYF
CDR3nt: TGCAGTGCTAGAGATCAACCGGGGCGGCAGTACTTC

v_gene: TRBV7-9
d_gene: .
abundance: .
j_gene: TRBJ1-5
CDR3aa: CASSLGQGYYQPQHF
CDR3nt: TGTGCCAGCAGCTTAGGCCAGGGCTATTATCAGCCCCAGCATTTT

v_gene: TRBV10-3
d_gene: .
abundance: .
j_gene: TRBJ2-7
CDR3aa: CAISSTKNYEQYF
CDR3nt: TGTGCCATCAGCTCCACCAAAAACTACGAGCAGTACTTC

v_gene: TRBV15
d_gene: .
abundance: .
j_gene: TRBJ2-7
CDR3aa: CATRTGRDHEQYF
CDR3nt: TGTGCCACCCGGACAGGGAGGGACCACGAGCAGTACTTC

v_gene: TRBV5-1
d_gene: TRBD2
abundance: .
j_gene: TRBJ2-5
CDR3aa: CASRHNWTSGYQETQYF
CDR3nt: TGCGCCAGCAGGCACAATTGGACTAGCGGGTACCAAGAGACCCAGTACTTC

v_gene: TRBV2
d_gene: TRBD2
abundance: .
j_gene: TRBJ2-1
CDR3aa: CASSEGLAGGPSVF
CDR3nt: TGTGCCAGCAGTGAAGGACTAGCGGGAGGGCCCTCGGTCTTC

v_gene: TRBV29-1
d_gene: .
abundance: .
j_gene: TRBJ2-1
CDR3aa: CSVDLGNEQFF
CDR3nt: TGCAGCGTTGATCTGGGCAATGAGCAGTTCTTC

v_gene: TRBV7-6
d_gene: .
abundance: .
j_gene: TRBJ2-7
CDR3aa: CASSPADSPYEQYF
CDR3nt: TGTGCCAGCAGCCCCGCGGACAGCCCCTACGAGCAGTACTTC

v_gene: TRBV11-2
d_gene: TRBD1
abundance: .
j_gene: TRBJ2-3
CDR3aa: CASSHRGTQTDTQYF
CDR3nt: TGTGCCAGCAGCCACAGGGGCACGCAAACAGATACGCAGTATTTT

v_gene: TRBV12-3/TRBV12-4
d_gene: TRBD1
abundance: many
j_gene: TRBJ2-1
CDR3aa: CASQTGGSYNEQFF
CDR3nt: TGTGCCAGCCAGACAGGGGGCTCCTACAATGAGCAGTTCTTC

v_gene: TRBV7-4
d_gene: TRBD2
abundance: few
j_gene: TRBJ2-3
CDR3aa: CASSPSLAGAGRDTQYF
CDR3nt: TGTGCCAGCAGCCCAAGCCTAGCGGGAGCGGGGAGAGATACGCAGTATTTT

v_gene: TRBV7-6
d_gene: TRBD1
abundance: .
j_gene: TRBJ1-6
CDR3aa: CASSLAGTGPNSPLHF
CDR3nt: TGTGCCAGCAGCTTAGCAGGGACAGGTCCCAATTCACCCCTCCACTTT

v_gene: TRBV6-8
d_gene: TRBD1
abundance: .
j_gene: TRBJ2-7
CDR3aa: CASSPPDRAGSYEQYF
CDR3nt: TGTGCCAGCAGTCCCCCTGACAGGGCGGGCTCCTACGAGCAGTACTTC

v_gene: TRBV20-1
d_gene: .
abundance: few
j_gene: TRBJ1-2
CDR3aa: CSAGAGTINGGYTF
CDR3nt: TGCAGTGCTGGTGCCGGGACCATCAACGGGGGCTACACCTTC

v_gene: TRBV28
d_gene: .
abundance: .
j_gene: TRBJ2-7
CDR3aa: CASSLAGLPREQYF
CDR3nt: TGTGCCAGCAGTTTGGCAGGGCTTCCGAGAGAGCAGTACTTC

v_gene: TRBV20-1
d_gene: .
abundance: .
j_gene: TRBJ1-2
CDR3aa: CSASSENYGYTF
CDR3nt: TGCAGTGCTAGTTCAGAGAACTATGGCTACACCTTC

v_gene: TRBV27
d_gene: .
abundance: few
j_gene: TRBJ2-2
CDR3aa: CASSSRGGPNTGELFF
CDR3nt: TGTGCCAGCAGTTCGAGAGGGGGTCCCAACACCGGGGAGCTGTTTTTT

v_gene: TRBV18
d_gene: .
abundance: .
j_gene: TRBJ1-4
CDR3aa: CASSPQGNNEKLFF
CDR3nt: TGTGCCAGCTCACCACAGGGTAATAATGAAAAACTGTTTTTT

v_gene: TRBV28
d_gene: TRBD1
abundance: .
j_gene: TRBJ2-7
CDR3aa: CASISTTGYEQYF
CDR3nt: TGTGCCAGCATCAGCACGACAGGGTACGAGCAGTACTTC

v_gene: TRBV20-1
d_gene: TRBD2
abundance: .
j_gene: TRBJ2-3
CDR3aa: CSAKGLAGDTQYF
CDR3nt: TGCAGTGCTAAGGGACTAGCGGGAGATACGCAGTATTTT

v_gene: TRBV6-2/TRBV6-3
d_gene: TRBD2
abundance: .
j_gene: TRBJ2-7
CDR3aa: CASSYTSGRASDEQYF
CDR3nt: TGTGCCAGCAGTTACACTAGCGGGAGGGCCTCCGACGAGCAGTACTTC

v_gene: TRBV28
d_gene: TRBD2
abundance: .
j_gene: TRBJ2-1
CDR3aa: CASSSIDSGQSSYNEQFF
CDR3nt: TGTGCCAGCAGCTCCATAGATAGCGGGCAGAGCTCCTACAATGAGCAGTTCTTC

v_gene: TRBV2
d_gene: .
abundance: .
j_gene: TRBJ2-5
CDR3aa: CASRDPQGVQETQYF
CDR3nt: TGTGCCAGCAGGGACCCCCAGGGTGTTCAGGAGACCCAGTACTTC

v_gene: TRBV4-3
d_gene: .
abundance: few
j_gene: TRBJ2-1
CDR3aa: CASSQGVGSSYNEQFF
CDR3nt: TGCGCCAGCAGCCAAGGAGTCGGGAGTTCCTACAATGAGCAGTTCTTC

v_gene: TRBV2
d_gene: TRBD2
abundance: .
j_gene: TRBJ2-1
CDR3aa: CASRASGGYEQFF
CDR3nt: TGTGCCAGCAGGGCTAGCGGGGGCTATGAGCAGTTCTTC

v_gene: TRBV4-1
d_gene: .
abundance: .
j_gene: TRBJ2-7
CDR3aa: CASSQIGLSSYEQYF
CDR3nt: TGCGCCAGCAGCCAAATTGGACTGAGCTCCTACGAGCAGTACTTC

v_gene: TRBV3-1
d_gene: TRBD2
abundance: few
j_gene: TRBJ2-7
CDR3aa: CASSQGTSGGPRGF
CDR3nt: TGTGCCAGCAGCCAAGGAACTAGCGGGGGCCCTCGGGGGTTC

v_gene: TRBV6-5
d_gene: TRBD2
abundance: .
j_gene: TRBJ2-2
CDR3aa: CASSYLPGLAGTGELFF
CDR3nt: TGTGCCAGCAGTTACCTGCCGGGACTAGCGGGAACCGGGGAGCTGTTTTTT

v_gene: TRBV3-1
d_gene: .
abundance: .
j_gene: TRBJ2-7
CDR3aa: CASSPSIEGYEQYF
CDR3nt: TGTGCCAGCAGCCCGTCGATAGAGGGATACGAGCAGTACTTC